This T cell receptor (beta chain) came from a study of cytomegalovirus exposure and HLA in healthy donors. The V gene end was trimmed by 3 bases and the J gene end by 4 bases; junction bases not matched to a gene: 12. Germline loops: CDR1 MGHRA, CDR2 YSYEKL. This CDR3 spans 17 amino acids. As to this clone: Its specificity is unknown.

Study conclusions and caveats: Trimming of TCR beta V- and J-genes showed a link, identified in a later analysis, to a missense DCLRE1C variant.

PCR was performed using 60 Vbeta and 13 Jbeta primers. Per the study methods: Among the unique TCR beta chains that a later analysis counted, around 82 million in all, 10 million to 11 million were shared. Data came from immunoSEQ multiplex PCR; TCRdb stores just in-frame clones and leaves some out. V and J calls and clone size come straight from that table; D and trimming were deduced from the DNA. The sample gives some 170,000 clones, 80% to 90% of which show up once; 4.9% is in the top ten. Input material: PBMCs. The sequence derives from a woman aged 18-29 years in good health and CMV-seropositive. V usage is TRBV4-1 and J usage is TRBJ1-1, with 9 bases identical to TRBD1. CDR3 loop: CASSHPGTGFHGTEAFF. For the CDR3, the DNA is TGCGCCAGCAGCCACCCCGGGACAGGGTTTCACGGCACTGAAGCTTTCTTT.